This T cell receptor beta chain was sequenced for a study of identifying expanded T cells in peripheral blood. Points from the study as a whole: Across healthy donors, higher total template counts meant significantly greater roughly 2-week count variance. Technical replicates showed roughly 1.2 changed clones; roughly two weeks roughly 15; four weeks 19.

Trimming took 8 bases from V and 4 from J, leaving 17 bases between them. CDR3 length: 14 amino acids. Germline V gene data show CDR1 as WNHNN and CDR2 as SYGVQD (reference sequence). No infections or other immune events were documented during collection. Generated by immunoSEQ multiplex PCR, the TCRdb table keeps only in-frame clones and is missing some. This repertoire shows some 95,000 clones, 75% to 90% found once; its top ten account for 5.6%. About this clone: Its matching antigen is unknown.

V and J are TRBV10-1 and TRBJ1-1; the D gene is possibly TRBD1 (5 bases). Sequencing was done on a sample of blood. The sequence came from a person aged 18 to 75 in good health. This CDR3 is CASSEKGFGTEAFF. The CDR3 region has the DNA TGCGCCAGCTCGGAAAAGGGGTTCGGCACTGAAGCTTTCTTT.